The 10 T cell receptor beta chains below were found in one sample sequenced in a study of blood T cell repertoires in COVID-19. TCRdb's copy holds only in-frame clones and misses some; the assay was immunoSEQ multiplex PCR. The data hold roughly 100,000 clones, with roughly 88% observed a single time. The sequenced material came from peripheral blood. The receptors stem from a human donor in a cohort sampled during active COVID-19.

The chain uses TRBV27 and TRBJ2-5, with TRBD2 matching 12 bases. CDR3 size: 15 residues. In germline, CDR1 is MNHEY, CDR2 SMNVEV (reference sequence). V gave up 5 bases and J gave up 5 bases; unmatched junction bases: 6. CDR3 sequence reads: CASSVTSGRWETQYF. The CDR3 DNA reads TGTGCCAGCAGTGTAACTAGCGGGAGGTGGGAGACCCAGTACTTC.

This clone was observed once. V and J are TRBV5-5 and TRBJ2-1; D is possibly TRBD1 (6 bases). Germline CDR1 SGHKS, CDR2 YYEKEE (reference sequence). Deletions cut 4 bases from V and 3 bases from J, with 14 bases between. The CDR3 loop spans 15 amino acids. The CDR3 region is CASSPRDISYNEQFF. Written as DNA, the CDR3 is TGTGCCAGCAGCCCCCGGGACATCAGCTACAATGAGCAGTTCTTC.

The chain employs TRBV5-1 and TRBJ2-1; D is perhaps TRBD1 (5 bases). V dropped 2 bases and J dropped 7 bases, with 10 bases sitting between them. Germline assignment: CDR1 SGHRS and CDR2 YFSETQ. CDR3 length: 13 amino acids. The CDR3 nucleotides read TGCGCCAGCAGCTTAGCAGGGAAGAATGAGCAGTTCTTC. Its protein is CASSLAGKNEQFF.

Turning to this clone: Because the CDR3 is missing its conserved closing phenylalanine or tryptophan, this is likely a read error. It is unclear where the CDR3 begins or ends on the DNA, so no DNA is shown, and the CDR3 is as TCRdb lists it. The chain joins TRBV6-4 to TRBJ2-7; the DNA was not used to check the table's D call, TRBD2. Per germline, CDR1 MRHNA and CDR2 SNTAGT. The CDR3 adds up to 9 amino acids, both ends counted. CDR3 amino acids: CASSGRLAG.

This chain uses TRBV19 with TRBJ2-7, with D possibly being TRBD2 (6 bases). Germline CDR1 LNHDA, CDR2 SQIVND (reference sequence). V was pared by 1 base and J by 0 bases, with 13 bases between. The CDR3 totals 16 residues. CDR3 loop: CASSIGGIGSSYEQYF. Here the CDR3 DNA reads TGTGCCAGTAGTATAGGCGGGATTGGGAGCTCCTACGAGCAGTACTTC.

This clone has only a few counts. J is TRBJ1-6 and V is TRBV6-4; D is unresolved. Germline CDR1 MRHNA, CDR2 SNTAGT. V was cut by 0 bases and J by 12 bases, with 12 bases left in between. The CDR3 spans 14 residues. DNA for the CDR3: TGTGCCAGCAGTGACTCGACGGGGAATCGACCCCTCCACTTT. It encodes CASSDSTGNRPLHF.

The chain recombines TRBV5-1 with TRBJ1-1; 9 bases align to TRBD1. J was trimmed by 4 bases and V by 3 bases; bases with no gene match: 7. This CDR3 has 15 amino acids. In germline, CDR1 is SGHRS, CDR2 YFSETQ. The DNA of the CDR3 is TGCGCCAGCAGCTGGAAACAGGGGGCGGGCACTGAAGCTTTCTTT. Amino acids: CASSWKQGAGTEAFF.

The CDR3 region is CASSKTGRMNTEAFF. Here the CDR3 DNA reads TGTGCCAGCAGTAAAACGGGGAGGATGAACACTGAAGCTTTCTTT. This chain joins TRBV28 and TRBJ1-1; no clear D gene. Germline-derived CDR1 and CDR2 are MDHEN and SYDVKM. Trimming stripped 5 bases from V and 0 bases from J, with 13 bases between. This CDR3 spans 15 amino acids.

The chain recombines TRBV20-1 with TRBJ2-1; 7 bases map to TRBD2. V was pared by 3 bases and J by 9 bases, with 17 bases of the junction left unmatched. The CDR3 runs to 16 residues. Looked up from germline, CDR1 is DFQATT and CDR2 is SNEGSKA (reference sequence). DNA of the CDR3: TGCAGTGCTAGTTTTTTGGGAGGGCCTATTCACGCTGAGCAGTTCTTC. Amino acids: CSASFLGGPIHAEQFF.

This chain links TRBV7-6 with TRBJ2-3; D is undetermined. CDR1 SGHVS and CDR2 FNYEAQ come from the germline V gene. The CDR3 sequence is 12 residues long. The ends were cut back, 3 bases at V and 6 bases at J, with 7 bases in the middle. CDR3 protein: CASSLERDTQYF. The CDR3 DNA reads TGTGCCAGCAGCTTGGAGAGGGATACGCAGTATTTT.